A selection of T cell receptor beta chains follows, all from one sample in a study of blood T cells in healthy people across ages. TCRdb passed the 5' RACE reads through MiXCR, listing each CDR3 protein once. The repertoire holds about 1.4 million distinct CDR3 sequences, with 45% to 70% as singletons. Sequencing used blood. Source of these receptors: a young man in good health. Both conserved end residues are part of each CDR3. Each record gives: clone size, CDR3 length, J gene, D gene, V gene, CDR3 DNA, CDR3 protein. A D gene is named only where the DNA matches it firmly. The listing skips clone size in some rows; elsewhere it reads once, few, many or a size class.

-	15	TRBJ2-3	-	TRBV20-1	TGCAGTGCTCCGGCCGTTTTGGGTAGCACAGATACGCAGTATTTT	CSAPAVLGSTDTQYF
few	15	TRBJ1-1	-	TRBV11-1	TGTGCCAGCAGCCTCTGGGACGGACAGAACACTGAAGCTTTCTTT	CASSLWDGQNTEAFF
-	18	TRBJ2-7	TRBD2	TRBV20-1	TGCAGTGCTAGAAGAGGGCTAGCGGGAGCTTTTGTTTCCTACGAGCAGTACTTC	CSARRGLAGAFVSYEQYF
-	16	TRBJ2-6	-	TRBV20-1	TGCAGTGCGCCCGACCGGTATAGCTCTGGGGCCAACGTCCTGACTTTC	CSAPDRYSSGANVLTF
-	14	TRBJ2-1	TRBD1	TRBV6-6	TGTGCCACCATTGACCGACAGGGTGGGGATGAGCAGTTCTTC	CATIDRQGGDEQFF
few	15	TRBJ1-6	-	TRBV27	TGTGCCAGCAGTTTAACGGCAGGGACCAATTCACCCCTCCACTTT	CASSLTAGTNSPLHF
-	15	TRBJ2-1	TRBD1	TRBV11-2	TGTGCCAGCAGCTTAGGGTTGGGGGACAGGAATGAGCAGTTCTTC	CASSLGLGDRNEQFF
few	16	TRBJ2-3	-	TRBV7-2	TGTGCCAGCAGCTACAGGCGTCGACAGAGTACAGATACGCAGTATTTT	CASSYRRRQSTDTQYF
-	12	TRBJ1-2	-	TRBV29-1	TGCAGCGTTGAATCAGGGTTGTATGGCTACACCTTC	CSVESGLYGYTF
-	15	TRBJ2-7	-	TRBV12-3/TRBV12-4	TGTGCCAGCAGTCCAACCCCTTATGTATCCTACGAGCAGTACTTC	CASSPTPYVSYEQYF